This T cell receptor beta chain was sequenced in a study of shared clonotypes between healthy human individuals (dated by TCRdb to about 2020). About the full investigation: A couple of women and a few men aged 18 to 49 years were included in the cohort. The study deeply sequenced blood TCR repertoires of about 5 healthy adults to estimate repertoire size and the extent of clonotype sharing between individuals. Different laboratories and diverse techniques were used to prepare libraries and sequence TCR repertoires, to increase sequencing depth and limit assay-specific biases. Per donor, leukapheresis produced somewhere between about 0.85 and 10 billion PBMCs.

Using the deep immunoSEQ assay, TCR CDR3 regions were amplified from genomic DNA by multiplex PCR. Genomic DNA extracted from each cell subset was distributed evenly over all wells of several immunoSEQ 96-well plates, and each plate served as one replicate. Each replicate PCR for unsorted PBMC received approximately 300 ng genomic DNA, equal to approximately 30,000 T cell genomes. Ten immunoSEQ deep assay plates were used to sequence unsorted PBMC genomic DNA. Purified libraries were quantified with a Qubit 3.0 fluorometer, sized on a Bioanalyzer 2100, and re-quantified with the KAPA Library Quantification kit. Every immunoSEQ 96-well plate was sequenced on a dedicated single-read 150-cycle Illumina NextSeq 550 flow cell. The authors' analysis ran thus. Because the immunoSEQ output included only junctional sequences and no quality scores, the filtering could not be the same as the filtering used for full-length reads. Sequences were annotated with PyIR, a Python wrapper for IgBLAST v1.9, and V/J genes and CDR3 were assigned using IMGT germline references. Reads were removed for weak V/J assignments (E-value above 1e-6), missing CDR3, stop codons, out-of-frame junctions, or ambiguous translated residues. V3J clonotypes were defined as sequences sharing the same inferred V gene, J gene, and CDR3 amino acid sequence. To compute the percentage overlap between repertoires, the number of shared unique clonotypes was divided by the size of the smaller repertoire. Richness of each repertoire was evaluated using RTK rarefaction, the Chao1 estimator, and Recon v2.1 estimates of unobserved clonotypes. This is the immuneACCESS table as TCRdb keeps it, with only in-frame sequences that have V and J called. A part of the clones is gone; compared with another copy, unresolved V genes explain less than half, and the rest is unexplained. The V and J calls and clone size come from that table; D and trimming were worked out from the DNA. The sample table contains about 470,000 clones; only one count was recorded for 75% to 85% of them. The ten biggest clones cover 13% of the sample.

Only one count was recorded for this clone. The antigen this receptor binds is unknown. The record has no base qualities; no much larger clone is one base away. Overall results and qualifications from the work: Because the study included only a small number of donors, the genetic and exposure-history diversity represented was limited. Sampling was limited to blood, and TCR repertoires in tissue likely differ from TCR repertoires in blood. Based on pairwise subsampling, the degree of clonotype sharing among donors was expected to be affected by sequencing depth.

The donors were healthy, HIV-negative adults with no recently reported acute infections or vaccinations. All donors were Caucasian adults living in Nashville, Tennessee, USA. In the unsorted samples, some 100 million PBMCs were counted, and genomic DNA was extracted using the QIAamp DNA Blood Mini kit. Blood was collected by leukapheresis, and PBMCs were isolated by Ficoll-Histopaque density gradient centrifugation and then cryopreserved in liquid nitrogen vapor phase. V and J lose 7 bases and 4 bases, and a span of 13 bases separates them. In the germline V gene, CDR1 corresponds to MDHEN and CDR2 to SYDVKM. The CDR3 sequence holds 13 residues, the cysteine and phenylalanine included. This entry keeps only the CDR3 DNA: 39 bases, framed from base 1.

Sequenced input: PBMCs. This chain joins TRBV28 to TRBJ1-2; the best D guess is TRBD1, with 6 bases matching. This TCR was recovered from a woman aged 40 to 50 in good health. Some clones in this sample may be carry-over from other donors' samples. The CDR3 protein is CASTRQALYGYTF. The DNA reads as follows: TGTGCCAGCACACGACAGGCTCTCTATGGCTACACCTTC.